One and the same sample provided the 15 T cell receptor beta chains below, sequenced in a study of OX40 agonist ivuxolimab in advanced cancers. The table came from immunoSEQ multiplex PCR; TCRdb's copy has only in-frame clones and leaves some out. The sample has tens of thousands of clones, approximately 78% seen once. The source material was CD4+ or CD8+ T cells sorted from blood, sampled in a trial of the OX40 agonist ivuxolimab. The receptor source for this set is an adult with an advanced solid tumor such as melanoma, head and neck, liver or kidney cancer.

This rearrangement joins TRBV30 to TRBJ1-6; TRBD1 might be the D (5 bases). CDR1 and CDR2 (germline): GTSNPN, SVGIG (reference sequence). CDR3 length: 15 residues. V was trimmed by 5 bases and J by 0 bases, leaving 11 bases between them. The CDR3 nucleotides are TGTGCCTGGCGGGGGAAGGGCTCCTATAATTCACCCCTCCACTTT. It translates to CAWRGKGSYNSPLHF.

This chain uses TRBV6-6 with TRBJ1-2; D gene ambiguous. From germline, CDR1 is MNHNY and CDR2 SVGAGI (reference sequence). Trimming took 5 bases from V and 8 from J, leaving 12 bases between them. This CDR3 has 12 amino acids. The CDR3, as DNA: TGTGCCAGCAGTCTCCGTCTGGGGGGCTACACCTTC. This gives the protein CASSLRLGGYTF.

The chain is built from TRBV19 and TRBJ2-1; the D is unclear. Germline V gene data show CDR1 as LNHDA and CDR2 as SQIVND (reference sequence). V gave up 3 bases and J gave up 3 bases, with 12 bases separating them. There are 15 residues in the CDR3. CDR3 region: CASSIKASFYNEQFF. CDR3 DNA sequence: TGTGCCAGTAGTATTAAGGCTAGTTTCTACAATGAGCAGTTCTTC.

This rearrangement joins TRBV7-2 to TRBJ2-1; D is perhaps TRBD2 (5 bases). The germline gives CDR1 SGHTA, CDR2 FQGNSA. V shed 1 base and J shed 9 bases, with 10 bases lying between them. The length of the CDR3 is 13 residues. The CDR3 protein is CASSLDGVSEQFF. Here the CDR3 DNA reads TGTGCCAGCAGCTTAGACGGGGTTTCTGAGCAGTTCTTC.

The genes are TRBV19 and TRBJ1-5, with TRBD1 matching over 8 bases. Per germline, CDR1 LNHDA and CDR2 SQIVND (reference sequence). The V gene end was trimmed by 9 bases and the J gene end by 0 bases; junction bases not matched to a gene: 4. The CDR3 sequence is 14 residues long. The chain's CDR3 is CASKTGASNQPQHF. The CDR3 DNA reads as TGTGCCAGCAAGACAGGGGCTAGCAATCAGCCCCAGCATTTT.

In nucleotides, the CDR3 is TGTGCCAGCAGCTTGGCCGGACTGACCGGGAGTAGTGAAGCTTTCTTT. This translates into CASSLAGLTGSSEAFF. The chain carries TRBV5-4 and TRBJ1-1, with no clear D. The CDR3 contains 16 residues. Germline CDR1 and CDR2: SGHNT and YYREEE (reference sequence). Trimming took off 0 bases at V and 7 bases at J, with 19 bases between the two ends.

The CDR3 DNA sequence: TGTGCCAGCAGCTTAGCGCTTGGGCTAGCGGGAGGACCGACGAACTACGAGCAGTACTTC. This sequence encodes CASSLALGLAGGPTNYEQYF. The genes are TRBV7-2 and TRBJ2-7; 11 nucleotides agree with TRBD2. This CDR3 has 20 amino acids. CDR1 and CDR2 from the germline V gene are SGHTA and FQGNSA. After removal of 0 bases from V and 3 bases from J, the junction contained 16 bases not matched to a gene.

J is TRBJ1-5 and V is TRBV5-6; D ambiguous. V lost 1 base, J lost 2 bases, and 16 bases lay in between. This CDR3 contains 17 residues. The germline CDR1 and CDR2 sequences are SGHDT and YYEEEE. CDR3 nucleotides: TGTGCCAGCAGCTTGAGTGAGGCAGACTCGGGCAATCAGCCCCAGCATTTT. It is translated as CASSLSEADSGNQPQHF.

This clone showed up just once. Written as DNA, the CDR3 is TGCGCCAGCAGCCACCTTTGGACAGGGCGAAATCAGCCCCAGCATTTT. Translation gives CASSHLWTGRNQPQHF. The chain recombines TRBV4-1 with TRBJ1-5, with 8 bases matching TRBD1. Germline V gives CDR1 MGHRA, CDR2 YSYEKL. V was pared by 3 bases and J by 4 bases, with 8 bases of the junction left unmatched. This CDR3 spans 16 amino acids.

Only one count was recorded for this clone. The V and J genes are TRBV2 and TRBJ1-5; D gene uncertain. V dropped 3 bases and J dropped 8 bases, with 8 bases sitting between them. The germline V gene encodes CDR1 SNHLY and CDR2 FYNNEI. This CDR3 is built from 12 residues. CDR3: CASSDLGEPQHF. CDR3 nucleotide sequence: TGTGCCAGCAGTGACCTGGGCGAGCCCCAGCATTTT.

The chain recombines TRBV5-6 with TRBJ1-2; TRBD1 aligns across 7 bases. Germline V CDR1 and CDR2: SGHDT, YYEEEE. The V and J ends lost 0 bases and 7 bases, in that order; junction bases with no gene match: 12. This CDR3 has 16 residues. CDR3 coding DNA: TGTGCCAGCAGCTTGGGTCCAGCCAGGGGGATTGGTGGCTACACCTTC. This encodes CASSLGPARGIGGYTF.

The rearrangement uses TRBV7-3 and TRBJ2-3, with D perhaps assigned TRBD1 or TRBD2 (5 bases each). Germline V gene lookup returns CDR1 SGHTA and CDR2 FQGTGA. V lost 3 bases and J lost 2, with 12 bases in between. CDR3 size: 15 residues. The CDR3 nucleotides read TGTGCCAGCAGCTTGGGTGTGGGACCCACAGATACGCAGTATTTT. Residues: CASSLGVGPTDTQYF.

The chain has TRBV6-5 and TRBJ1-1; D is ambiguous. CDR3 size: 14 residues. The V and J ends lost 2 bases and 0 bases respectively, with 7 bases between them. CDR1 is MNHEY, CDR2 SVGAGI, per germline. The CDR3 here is CASSYESLNTEAFF. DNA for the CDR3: TGTGCCAGCAGTTACGAGAGTCTGAACACTGAAGCTTTCTTT.

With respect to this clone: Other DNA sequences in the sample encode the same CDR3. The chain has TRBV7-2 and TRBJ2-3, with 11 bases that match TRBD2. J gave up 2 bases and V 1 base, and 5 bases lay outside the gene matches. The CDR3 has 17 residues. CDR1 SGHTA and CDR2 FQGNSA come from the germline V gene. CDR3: CASSLGVAGGPTDTQYF. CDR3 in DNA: TGTGCCAGCAGCTTAGGGGTAGCGGGGGGGCCCACAGATACGCAGTATTTT. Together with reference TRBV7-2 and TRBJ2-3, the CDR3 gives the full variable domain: GAGVSQSPSNKVTEKGKDVELRCDPISGHTALYWYRQSLGQGLEFLIYFQGNSAPDKSGLPSDRFSAERTGGSVSTLTIQRTQQEDSAVYLCASSLGVAGGPTDTQYFGPGTRLTVL.

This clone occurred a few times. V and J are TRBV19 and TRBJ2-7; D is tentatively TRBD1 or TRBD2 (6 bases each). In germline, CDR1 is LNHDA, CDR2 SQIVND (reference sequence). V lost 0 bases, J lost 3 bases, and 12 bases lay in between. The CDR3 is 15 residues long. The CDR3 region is CASSIERGDGYEQYF. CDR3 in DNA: TGTGCCAGTAGTATAGAGAGGGGGGATGGCTACGAGCAGTACTTC.